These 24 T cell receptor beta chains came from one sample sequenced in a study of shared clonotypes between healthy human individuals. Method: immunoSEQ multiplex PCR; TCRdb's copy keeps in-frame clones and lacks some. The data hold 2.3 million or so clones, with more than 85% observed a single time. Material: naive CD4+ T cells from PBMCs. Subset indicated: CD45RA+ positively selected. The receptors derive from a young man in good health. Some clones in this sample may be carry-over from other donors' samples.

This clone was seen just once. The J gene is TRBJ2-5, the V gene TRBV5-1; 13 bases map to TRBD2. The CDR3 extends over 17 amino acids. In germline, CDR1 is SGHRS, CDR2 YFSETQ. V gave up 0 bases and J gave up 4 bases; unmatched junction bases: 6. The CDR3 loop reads CASSLVLAGGPLETQYF. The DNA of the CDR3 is TGCGCCAGCAGCTTGGTACTAGCGGGAGGGCCCCTAGAGACCCAGTACTTC.

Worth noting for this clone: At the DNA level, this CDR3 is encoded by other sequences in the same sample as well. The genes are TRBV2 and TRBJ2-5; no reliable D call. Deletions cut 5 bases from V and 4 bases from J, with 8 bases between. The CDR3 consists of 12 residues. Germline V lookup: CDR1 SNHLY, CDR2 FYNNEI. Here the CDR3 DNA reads TGTGCCAGCAGTCTCTTAGCAGAGACCCAGTACTTC. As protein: CASSLLAETQYF. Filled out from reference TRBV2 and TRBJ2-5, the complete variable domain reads EPEVTQTPSHQVTQMGQEVILRCVPISNHLYFYWYRQILGQKVEFLVSFYNNEISEKSEIFDDQFSVERPDGSNFTLKIRSTKLEDSAMYFCASSLLAETQYFGPGTRLLVL.

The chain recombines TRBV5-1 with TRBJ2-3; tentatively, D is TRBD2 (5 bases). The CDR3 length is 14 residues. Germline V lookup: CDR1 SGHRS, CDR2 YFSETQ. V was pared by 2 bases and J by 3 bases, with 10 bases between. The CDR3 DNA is TGCGCCAGCAGCTTTGGCGGGTTTACAGATACGCAGTATTTT. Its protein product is CASSFGGFTDTQYF.

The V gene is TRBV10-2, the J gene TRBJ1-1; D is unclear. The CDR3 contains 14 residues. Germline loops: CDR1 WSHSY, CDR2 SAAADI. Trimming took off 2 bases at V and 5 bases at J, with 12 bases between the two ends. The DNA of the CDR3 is TGCGCCAGCAGTGAGAACTGGAAGAGAACTGAAGCTTTCTTT. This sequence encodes CASSENWKRTEAFF.

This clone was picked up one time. CDR3 DNA sequence: TGTGCCAGTAGTAAGGGGTCTAGCGGCCTCTCGAATGAGCAGTTCTTC. As protein: CASSKGSSGLSNEQFF. The rearrangement uses TRBV19 and TRBJ2-1; 7 bases align to TRBD2. Germline loops: CDR1 LNHDA, CDR2 SQIVND (reference sequence). There are 16 residues in the CDR3. V was clipped by 4 bases and J by 7 bases; unmatched bases: 13.

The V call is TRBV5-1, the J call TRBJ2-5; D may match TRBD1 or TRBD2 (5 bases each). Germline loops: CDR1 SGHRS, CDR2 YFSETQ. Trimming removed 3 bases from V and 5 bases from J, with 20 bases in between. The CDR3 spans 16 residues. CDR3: CASSSTGTPLGETQYF. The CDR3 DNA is TGCGCCAGCAGCTCCACCGGGACCCCTTTAGGCGAGACCCAGTACTTC.

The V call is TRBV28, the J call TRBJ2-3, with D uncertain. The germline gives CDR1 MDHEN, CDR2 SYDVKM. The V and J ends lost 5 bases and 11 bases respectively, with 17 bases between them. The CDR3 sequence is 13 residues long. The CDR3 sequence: CASSIFNPQLQYF. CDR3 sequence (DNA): TGTGCCAGCAGTATATTTAACCCGCAATTGCAGTATTTT.

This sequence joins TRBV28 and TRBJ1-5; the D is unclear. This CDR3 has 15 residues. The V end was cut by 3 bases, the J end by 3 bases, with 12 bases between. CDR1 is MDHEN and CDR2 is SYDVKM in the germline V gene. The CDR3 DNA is TGTGCCAGCAGTTTGGGAGGCTCGGTCAATCAGCCCCAGCATTTT. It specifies CASSLGGSVNQPQHF.

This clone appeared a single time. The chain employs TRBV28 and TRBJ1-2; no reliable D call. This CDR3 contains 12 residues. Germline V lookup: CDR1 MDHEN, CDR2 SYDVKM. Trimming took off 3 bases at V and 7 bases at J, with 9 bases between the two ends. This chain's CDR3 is CASSLYVGGYTF. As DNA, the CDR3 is TGTGCCAGCAGTTTGTACGTCGGTGGCTACACCTTC.

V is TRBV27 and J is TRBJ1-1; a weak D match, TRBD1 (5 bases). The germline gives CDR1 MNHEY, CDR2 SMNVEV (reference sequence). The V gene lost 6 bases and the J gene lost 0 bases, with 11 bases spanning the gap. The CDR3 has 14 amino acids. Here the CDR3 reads CASRIGGLNTEAFF. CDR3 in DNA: TGTGCCAGCAGAATCGGGGGGTTGAACACTGAAGCTTTCTTT.

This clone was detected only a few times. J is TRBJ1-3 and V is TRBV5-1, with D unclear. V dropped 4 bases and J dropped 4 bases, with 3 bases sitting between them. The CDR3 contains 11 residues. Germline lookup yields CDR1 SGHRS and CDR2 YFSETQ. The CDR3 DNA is TGCGCCAGCAGCCGGGGAAACACCATATATTTT. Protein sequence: CASSRGNTIYF.

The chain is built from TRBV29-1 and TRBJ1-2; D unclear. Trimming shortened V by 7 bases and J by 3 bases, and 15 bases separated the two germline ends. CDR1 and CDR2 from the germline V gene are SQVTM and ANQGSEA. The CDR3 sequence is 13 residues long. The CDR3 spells CSDLEGFDYGYTF. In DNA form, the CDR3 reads TGCAGCGACCTTGAGGGTTTCGACTATGGCTACACCTTC.

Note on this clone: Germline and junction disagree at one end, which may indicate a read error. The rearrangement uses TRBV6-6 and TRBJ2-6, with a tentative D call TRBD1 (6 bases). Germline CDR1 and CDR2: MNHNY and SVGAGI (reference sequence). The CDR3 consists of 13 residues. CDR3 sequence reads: CASSYRQADVLTF. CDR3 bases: TGTGCCAGCAGCTACAGACAGGCCGACGTCCTGACTTTC.

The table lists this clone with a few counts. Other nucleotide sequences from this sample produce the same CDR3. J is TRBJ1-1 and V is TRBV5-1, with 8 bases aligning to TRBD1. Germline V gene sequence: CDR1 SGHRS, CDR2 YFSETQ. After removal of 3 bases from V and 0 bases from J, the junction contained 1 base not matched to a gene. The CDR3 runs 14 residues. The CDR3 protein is CASSWDRMNTEAFF. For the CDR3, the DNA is TGCGCCAGCAGCTGGGACAGGATGAACACTGAAGCTTTCTTT.

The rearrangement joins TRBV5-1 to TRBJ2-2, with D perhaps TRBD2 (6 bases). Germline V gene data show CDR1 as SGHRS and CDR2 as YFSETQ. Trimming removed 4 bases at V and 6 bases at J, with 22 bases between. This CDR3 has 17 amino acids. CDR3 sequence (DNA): TGCGCCAGCAGCGCGCGTGGCGGGGCTATACAAGCCGGGGAGCTGTTTTTT. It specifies CASSARGGAIQAGELFF.

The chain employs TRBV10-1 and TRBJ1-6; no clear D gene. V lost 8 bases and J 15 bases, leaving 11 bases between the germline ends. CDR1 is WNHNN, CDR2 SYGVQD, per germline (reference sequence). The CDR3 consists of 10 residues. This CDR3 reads CASPSCHLHF. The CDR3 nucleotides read TGCGCCAGCCCGTCATGCCACCTCCACTTT.

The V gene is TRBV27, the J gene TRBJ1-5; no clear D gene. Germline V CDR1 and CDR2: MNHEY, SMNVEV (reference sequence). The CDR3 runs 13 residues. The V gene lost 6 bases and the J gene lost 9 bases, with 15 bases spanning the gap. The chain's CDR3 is CASSLTAGGPQHF. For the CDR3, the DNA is TGTGCCAGCAGCTTAACCGCGGGTGGGCCCCAGCATTTT.

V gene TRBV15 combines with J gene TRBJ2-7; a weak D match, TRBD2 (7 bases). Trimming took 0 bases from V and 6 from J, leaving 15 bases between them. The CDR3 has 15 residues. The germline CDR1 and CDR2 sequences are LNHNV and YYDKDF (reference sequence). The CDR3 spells CATSRDVGGLGEQYF. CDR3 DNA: TGTGCCACCAGCAGAGATGTGGGGGGGCTCGGCGAGCAGTACTTC.

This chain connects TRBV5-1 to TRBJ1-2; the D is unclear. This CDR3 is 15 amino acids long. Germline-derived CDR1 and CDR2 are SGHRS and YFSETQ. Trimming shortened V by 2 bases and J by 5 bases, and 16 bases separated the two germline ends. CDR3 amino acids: CASSFTGLPTYGYTF. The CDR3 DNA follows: TGCGCCAGCAGCTTTACCGGTCTACCTACTTATGGCTACACCTTC.

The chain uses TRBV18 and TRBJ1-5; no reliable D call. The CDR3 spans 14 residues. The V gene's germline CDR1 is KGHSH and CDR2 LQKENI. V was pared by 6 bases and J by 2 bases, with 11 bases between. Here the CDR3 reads CASSPVPGNQPQHF. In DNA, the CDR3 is TGTGCCAGCTCCCCCGTCCCTGGCAATCAGCCCCAGCATTTT.

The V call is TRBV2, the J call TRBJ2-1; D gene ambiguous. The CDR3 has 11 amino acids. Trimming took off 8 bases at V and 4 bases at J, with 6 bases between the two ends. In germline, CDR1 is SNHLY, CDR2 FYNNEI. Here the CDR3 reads CASLQYNEQFF. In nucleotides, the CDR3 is TGTGCCAGCCTGCAATACAATGAGCAGTTCTTC.

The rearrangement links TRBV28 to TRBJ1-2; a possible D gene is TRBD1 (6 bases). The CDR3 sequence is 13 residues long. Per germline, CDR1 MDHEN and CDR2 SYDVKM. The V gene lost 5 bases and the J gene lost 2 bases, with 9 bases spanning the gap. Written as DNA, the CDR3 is TGTGCCAGCAGTCTCGACAGGAACTATGGCTACACCTTC. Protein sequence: CASSLDRNYGYTF.

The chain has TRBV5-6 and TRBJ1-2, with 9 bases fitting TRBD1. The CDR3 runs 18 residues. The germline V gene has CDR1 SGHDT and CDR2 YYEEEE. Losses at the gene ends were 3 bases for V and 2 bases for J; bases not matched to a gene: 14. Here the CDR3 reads CASSSPFDGTGNNYGYTF. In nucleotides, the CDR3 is TGTGCCAGCAGCTCGCCTTTCGACGGGACAGGGAACAACTATGGCTACACCTTC.

CDR3 loop: CASRPGLPVGYEQYF. CDR3 nucleotide sequence: TGTGCCAGCAGACCGGGACTCCCCGTGGGCTACGAGCAGTACTTC. The chain joins TRBV7-2 to TRBJ2-7; D may be TRBD2 (6 bases). Germline lookup yields CDR1 SGHTA and CDR2 FQGNSA. This CDR3 has 15 amino acids. The germline V and J ends were trimmed by 6 bases and 3 bases, with 18 bases remaining between them.